This TCR beta chain was captured by sequencing in a study of shared clonotypes between healthy human individuals. Notes on the study in general: Researchers sampled blood only, noting tissue repertoires likely differ. Few donors restricted represented genetic and exposure-history diversity. Naive subsets typically showed greater estimated richness than memory subsets.

Nashville, Tennessee was home to all donors, who were Caucasian adults. This clone has only a few counts. Antigen specificity is unknown. Sequenced by immunoSEQ multiplex PCR; TCRdb stores in-frame clones only, minus some. The top ten clones hold roughly 0.13% of a sample with some 2,100,000 clones, 90% to 96% of them seen once. The CDR3 spans 14 residues. Germline loops: CDR1 SGHTS, CDR2 YDEGEE. V lost 4 bases and J 5 bases, leaving 10 bases between the germline ends. This TCR came from a man between 18 and 29 years old in good health. V usage is TRBV5-8 and J usage is TRBJ1-6; D is possibly TRBD1 (5 bases). The source material was naive CD4+ T cells sorted from blood. Subset noted: CD45RA+ positively selected. CDR3 bases: TGTGCCAGCAGCGCGGGACGCAATAATTCACCCCTCCACTTT. Translated: CASSAGRNNSPLHF.